A selection of T cell receptor beta chains follows, all from one sample in a study of blood T cell repertoires in COVID-19. The data were produced by immunoSEQ multiplex PCR, yet TCRdb's version contains in-frame clones alone and is incomplete. The sample has under 500,000 clones, about 85% seen once; the top ten hold about 2.1%. Input material: PBMCs or T cells enriched from blood (not recorded which). The receptors were gathered from a young woman with acute COVID-19. The CDR3 runs from the conserved cysteine through the conserved F or W. The D gene is left open where the match is weak. Where a row states a size, it is once, few, many or the class of an expanded clone; other rows omit it.

J gene	clone size	D gene	V gene	CDR3 DNA	CDR3 protein
TRBJ2-1	NA	TRBD2	TRBV5-4	TGTGCCAGCAGCCGGGGGGAGGGATACAATGAGCAGTTCTTC	CASSRGEGYNEQFF
TRBJ2-4	NA	NA	TRBV12-3/TRBV12-4	TGTGCCAGCAGTTTAGCGCTCCGGGTTTTTACTTTC	CASSLALRVFTF
TRBJ1-2	NA	TRBD1	TRBV7-9	TGTGCCAGCAGCTCTATCGGACAGGAAGAGATCTATGGCTACACCTTC	CASSSIGQEEIYGYTF
TRBJ1-5	NA	TRBD1	TRBV30	TGTGCCTGGAGTGACGGGGGACAGGGAGGCCAGCCCCAGCATTTT	CAWSDGGQGGQPQHF
TRBJ2-1	NA	NA	TRBV11-3	TGTGCCAGCAGCTTCCGGGGGAGCTCCTACAATGAGCAGTTCTTC	CASSFRGSSYNEQFF
TRBJ2-2	NA	TRBD1	TRBV7-8	TGTGCCAGCAGCTTAGGGGGCGGGACAGGGATAACCGGGGAGCTGTTTTTT	CASSLGGGTGITGELFF
TRBJ2-2	NA	NA	TRBV10-3	TGTGCCATCAGTGAATTAGACACCGGGGAGCTGTTTTTT	CAISELDTGELFF
TRBJ1-1	NA	TRBD1	TRBV19	TGTGCCAGTACCCTGCGGGTTACAGGGGGTTTTTCTGAAGCTTTCTTT	CASTLRVTGGFSEAFF
TRBJ1-6	once	NA	TRBV6-5	TGTGCCAGCAGTACGGGGTCAGCGGGGTCACCCCTCCACTTT	CASSTGSAGSPLHF
TRBJ2-3	NA	NA	TRBV12-3/TRBV12-4	TGTGCCAGCAGTAGACTCCCAGATACGCAGTATTTT	CASSRLPDTQYF
TRBJ2-5	NA	NA	TRBV15	TGTGCCACCAGCAGAGGAATTGACTCCCAAGAGACCCAGTACTTC	CATSRGIDSQETQYF
TRBJ1-5	NA	NA	TRBV24-1	TGTGCCACCAGTGCCCCCGGACATCCCCAGCATTTT	CATSAPGHPQHF
TRBJ2-3	NA	NA	TRBV3-1/TRBV3-2	TGTGCCAGCAGCCTGTCAGGAAGTCACACAGATACGCAGTATTTT	CASSLSGSHTDTQYF
TRBJ2-5	NA	NA	TRBV10-2	TGCGCCAGCAGTGAGTCGCGGGGAGGGACCCAGTACTTC	CASSESRGGTQYF
TRBJ2-1	NA	NA	TRBV12-3/TRBV12-4	TGTGCCAGCAGTTCTTCAGTGAATGAGCAGTTCTTC	CASSSSVNEQFF
TRBJ1-5	few	NA	TRBV2	TGTGCCAGCAGAATCGAAACAGGGCCTAATCAGCCCCAGCATTTT	CASRIETGPNQPQHF
TRBJ2-7	NA	TRBD2	TRBV4-3	TGCGCCAGCAGCCAAGATGGGACTAGCGGGAGAGGGTACTACGAGCAGTACTTC	CASSQDGTSGRGYYEQYF
TRBJ1-5	NA	TRBD1	TRBV5-4	TGTGCCAGCATTCCTGGAGGGACAGGGTGGAAAGAGTATAGCAATCAGCCCCAGCATTTT	CASIPGGTGWKEYSNQPQHF
TRBJ1-1	NA	NA	TRBV2	TGTGCCAGCAGTGAACTAGTGGGGGGGTGGACTGAAGCTTTCTTT	CASSELVGGWTEAFF
TRBJ1-5	NA	NA	TRBV5-5	TGTGCCAGCAGCGACTTAAGGAACCCTAATCAGCCCCAGCATTTT	CASSDLRNPNQPQHF
TRBJ2-7	NA	TRBD2	TRBV6-5	TGTGCCAGCAGTCAGACTAGCGGGCGCTCCTACGAGCAGTACTTC	CASSQTSGRSYEQYF
TRBJ2-7	NA	NA	TRBV6-2/TRBV6-3	TGTGCCAGCAGTTACTCGACAGCGAGCTACGAGCAGTACTTC	CASSYSTASYEQYF
TRBJ2-5	NA	TRBD2	TRBV2	TGTGCCAGCAGGGGTACGACTAGCGGGGACCTCCAGTACTTC	CASRGTTSGDLQYF